This entry describes one T cell receptor (beta chain). This sample is part of a study of blood T cell repertoires in COVID-19. Background on the study: From the United States, Italy and Spain came samples of acute and convalescent COVID-19. Sources were T cells, B-cell-depleted T cells, or PBMCs; the material itself was cDNA or gDNA.

Source study methods: Amplification of reference gene primers was used by the study to estimate nucleated cell counts. The table came from immunoSEQ multiplex PCR; TCRdb's copy has only in-frame clones and leaves some out. That table gives V, J and clone size, and the DNA gave D and trimming. The sample lists 95,000 to 110,000 clones, around 90% seen once, with 4.5% to 5% in the top ten. The CDR3 length is 12 residues. V dropped 8 bases and J dropped 5 bases, with 12 bases sitting between them. Sequencing was performed on peripheral blood. V gene TRBV12-3 or TRBV12-4 combines with J gene TRBJ2-5; D call uncertain. This receptor was identified in a middle-aged man with active or convalescent COVID-19. The CDR3 DNA reads TGTGCCAGCGCCTTAGCCGAGGAGACCCAGTACTTC. This codes for CASALAEETQYF.